This T cell receptor beta chain was identified during a study of identifying expanded T cells in peripheral blood. General study findings and limits: Over two and four weeks, about 16.4 and 19 clones changed, versus around 1.3 between replicates. Clone count variance between roughly 2-week samples rose with total template count.

Worth noting for this clone: The target antigen is unknown.

Collection occurred without any documented infections or immune events in donors. Trimming stripped 3 bases from V and 3 bases from J, with 13 bases between. The germline V gene has CDR1 SGDLS and CDR2 YYNGEE. This CDR3 spans 15 amino acids. TCRdb's table, derived via immunoSEQ multiplex PCR, lists solely in-frame clones and lacks some. The sample has around 66,000 clones, over 75% seen once. This chain links TRBV9 with TRBJ2-1; D is perhaps TRBD1 (6 bases). The sample taken for sequencing was blood. The sequence was obtained from a person aged 18 to 70 in good health. CDR3 sequence reads: CASSALGQNYNEQFF. The DNA for the CDR3 is TGTGCCAGCAGCGCCCTCGGACAGAACTACAATGAGCAGTTCTTC.